The rows below give T cell receptor beta chains drawn from one sample of a study of blood T cell repertoires in COVID-19. The protocol was immunoSEQ multiplex PCR, while the TCRdb copy is restricted to in-frame clones and leaves out a portion. This sample yields approximately 73,000 clones, of which approximately 92% are seen a single time; about 9.2% belongs to the top ten. The sequenced sample consisted of peripheral blood. Receptor source: a man older than 75 with acute or convalescent COVID-19. Each CDR3 is given with its conserved first and last residue. The order of the fields is J gene, clone size, D gene, V gene, CDR3 DNA, CDR3 protein. A D gene is named only where the DNA matches it firmly. The listing skips clone size in some rows; elsewhere it reads once, few, many or a size class.

>TRBJ1-2|NA|TRBD1|TRBV5-4
TGTGCCAGCAGCTTGGCGGGACAGAACTATGGCTACACCTTC
CASSLAGQNYGYTF
>TRBJ1-5|few|TRBD1|TRBV6-6
TGTGCCAGCAGTTACGGCACAGGGGGCTCGGTTCAGCCCCAGCATTTT
CASSYGTGGSVQPQHF
>TRBJ1-1|once|NA|TRBV12-3/TRBV12-4
TGTGCCAGCAGTTTACAGGGGTTCGCTGAAGCTTTCTTT
CASSLQGFAEAFF
>TRBJ1-5|NA|NA|TRBV6-2/TRBV6-3
TGTGCCAGCAGTTCCCGGGGCAATCAGCCCCAGCATTTT
CASSSRGNQPQHF
>TRBJ1-5|NA|TRBD1|TRBV7-9
TGTGCCAGGACGGGACAGCGAATTCTACAGCCCCAGCATTTT
CARTGQRILQPQHF
>TRBJ1-2|NA|TRBD1|TRBV6-6
TGTGCCAGCAGCGGAGCTACAGGGGGCTATGGCTACACCTTC
CASSGATGGYGYTF
>TRBJ1-3|NA|NA|TRBV3-1/TRBV3-2
TGTGCCAGCAGCCAGCAGGGCCACTCTGGAAACACCATATATTTT
CASSQQGHSGNTIYF
>TRBJ2-7|NA|TRBD1|TRBV7-9
TGTGCCAGCAGCTGGACAGGGCCCTACGAGCAGTACTTC
CASSWTGPYEQYF
>TRBJ1-1|NA|TRBD1|TRBV5-4
TGTGCCAGCAGCCCCAGACAGGGGGCATTGATGAACACTGAAGCTTTCTTT
CASSPRQGALMNTEAFF
>TRBJ2-1|NA|TRBD2|TRBV2
TGTGCCAGCAGTGAACTAGCGGGGGCCAATGAGCAGTTCTTC
CASSELAGANEQFF
>TRBJ2-7|NA|NA|TRBV6-5
TGTGCCACCCAGGGGCCTTCCTACGAGCAGTACTTC
CATQGPSYEQYF
>TRBJ2-3|NA|NA|TRBV6-5
TGTGCCAGCAGCGGAGGGATGCTCCCAGATACGCAGTATTTT
CASSGGMLPDTQYF
>TRBJ1-3|NA|NA|TRBV3-1/TRBV3-2
TGTGCCAGCAGCCAAACAGGGATCGGAAACACCATATATTTT
CASSQTGIGNTIYF
>TRBJ2-7|NA|TRBD1|TRBV30
TGTGCCTGGAGTGTACCCTCGCAGGGGGCTTTTTTTCGGTACTTC
CAWSVPSQGAFFRYF
>TRBJ2-1|NA|TRBD1|TRBV6-1
TGTGCCAGCAGTGAATTCTTGGCAGGGGGCAATGAGCAGTTCTTC
CASSEFLAGGNEQFF
>TRBJ1-1|NA|NA|TRBV6-1
TGTGCCAGCAGTGACAGGGGAGTGAACACTGAAGCTTTCTTT
CASSDRGVNTEAFF
>TRBJ1-1|NA|NA|TRBV19
TGTGCCAGTAGTATATATGGGGAGGACACTGAAGCTTTCTTT
CASSIYGEDTEAFF
>TRBJ2-7|NA|TRBD1|TRBV5-1
TGCGCCAGCAGCCGGGACAGGGGGGGCTACGAGCAGTACTTC
CASSRDRGGYEQYF
>TRBJ1-1|NA|NA|TRBV19
TGTGCCAGCGGAGGGAACACTGAAGCTTTCTTT
CASGGNTEAFF
>TRBJ1-1|NA|NA|TRBV12-3/TRBV12-4
TGTGCCAGCAGTCTCGGCTCAGGAGCTTTCTTT
CASSLGSGAFF
>TRBJ1-2|NA|TRBD1|TRBV18
TGTGCCAGCTCACCAATTACAGGGGTGGATGGCTACACCTTC
CASSPITGVDGYTF
>TRBJ2-1|NA|NA|TRBV9
TGTGCCAGCAGCGGTAGCGGTAGCTCCTACAATGAGCAGTTCTTC
CASSGSGSSYNEQFF
>TRBJ2-7|NA|NA|TRBV2
TGTGCCAGCACCACCTCTAATAGGGGGTACGAGCAGTACTTC
CASTTSNRGYEQYF
>TRBJ1-1|NA|TRBD1|TRBV6-1
TGTGCCAGCAGTGAAACAGGGGACACTGAAGCTTTCTTT
CASSETGDTEAFF
>TRBJ2-4|NA|TRBD1|TRBV7-2
TGTGCCAGCAGCGTGACAGGGGGGGGAAACATTCAGTACTTC
CASSVTGGGNIQYF
>TRBJ2-7|NA|TRBD2|TRBV7-9
TGTGCCAGCAGCCCTTTGACTAGCGGCCCCTACGAGCAGTACTTC
CASSPLTSGPYEQYF
>TRBJ1-5|NA|NA|TRBV3-1/TRBV3-2
TGTGCCAGCAGCCAACAGGGAGGGAGCAATCAGCCCCAGCATTTT
CASSQQGGSNQPQHF
>TRBJ2-1|NA|NA|TRBV11-3
TGTGCCAGCAGCTTGCGACTAACCGAGGTGGGTGAGCAGTTCTTC
CASSLRLTEVGEQFF
>TRBJ2-2|once|TRBD2|TRBV2
TGTGCCAGCAAAGAGCGGGAGATAGGGACCGGGGAGCTGTTTTTT
CASKEREIGTGELFF
>TRBJ1-6|NA|NA|TRBV9
TGTGCCAGCAGCACATCCTCTAATTCACCCCTCCACTTT
CASSTSSNSPLHF
>TRBJ1-3|once|NA|TRBV3-1/TRBV3-2
TGTGCCAGCAGCACACAGGGCCCCGTCCAAGACACCATATATTTT
CASSTQGPVQDTIYF
>TRBJ1-6|once|NA|TRBV2
TGTGCCAGCAATGGGAGGGACTTTAATTCACCCCTCCACTTT
CASNGRDFNSPLHF
>TRBJ2-5|NA|NA|TRBV7-3
TGTGCCAGCAGCTTAAATACAGTCCAGAGAGAGACCCAGTACTTC
CASSLNTVQRETQYF
>TRBJ2-5|NA|NA|TRBV2
TGTGCCAGCAGTGAAGGTGTAAAAGAGACCCAGTACTTC
CASSEGVKETQYF
>TRBJ1-1|NA|NA|TRBV19
TGTGCCAGTAGGACACAGATTGAGAACACTGAAGCTTTCTTT
CASRTQIENTEAFF
>TRBJ2-3|NA|NA|TRBV29-1
TGCAGCGAGTTACAGTTTAGCACAGATACGCAGTATTTT
CSELQFSTDTQYF
>TRBJ1-3|NA|NA|TRBV30
TGTGCCTGGAGTGGGAAACAGGGAAACTCTGGAAACACCATATATTTT
CAWSGKQGNSGNTIYF
>TRBJ1-5|NA|TRBD1|TRBV6-5
TGTGCCAGCAGGACAGGGAACAATCAGCCCCAGCATTTT
CASRTGNNQPQHF
>TRBJ1-5|NA|NA|TRBV9
TGTGCCAGCAGCGATAGTGGAGACAGTTATCAGCCCCAGCATTTT
CASSDSGDSYQPQHF
>TRBJ1-6|NA|TRBD1|TRBV10-3
TGTGCCATCAGTGATTCCACAGGGGAACTAGGTTCACCCCTCCACTTT
CAISDSTGELGSPLHF
>TRBJ1-5|NA|NA|TRBV10-3
TGTGCCATCAGTACCTCGGACCCTCGGGAAGGCCAGCCCCAGCATTTT
CAISTSDPREGQPQHF
>TRBJ2-3|NA|TRBD2|TRBV7-2
TGTGCCCTCGCCGGGGTTAGCGGGGGGGAGACAGATACGCAGTATTTT
CALAGVSGGETDTQYF
>TRBJ2-7|NA|NA|TRBV7-9
TGTGCCAGCAGCTCGTCCCAGCAGGGGAGCAACGAGCAGTACTTC
CASSSSQQGSNEQYF
>TRBJ1-1|once|TRBD1|TRBV6-5
TGTGCCAGCAGTTCGGGACAGGCGCTGAACACTGAAGCTTTCTTT
CASSSGQALNTEAFF
>TRBJ2-2|NA|TRBD2|TRBV18
TGTGCCAGCTCACCAACGATAGCGGGACAAACCGGGGAGCTGTTTTTT
CASSPTIAGQTGELFF
>TRBJ2-3|NA|NA|TRBV18
TGTGCCAGCTCAAAAAATGGGGCCGGAGATACGCAGTATTTT
CASSKNGAGDTQYF
>TRBJ1-2|NA|NA|TRBV7-2
TGTGCCAGCTCCCTGGGGGGGTCAAACTATGGCTACACCTTC
CASSLGGSNYGYTF
>TRBJ2-3|NA|TRBD2|TRBV2
TGTGCCAGCAGACACCCGGGACTAGCAACAGATACGCAGTATTTT
CASRHPGLATDTQYF
>TRBJ1-6|NA|TRBD1|TRBV2
TGTGCCAGCTCACCCACGGAGGGGGCGGTTTCACCCCTCCACTTT
CASSPTEGAVSPLHF
>TRBJ2-5|once|NA|TRBV9
TGTGCCAGCAGCGTAGTAGGGGGAGGGCCGGAGACCCAGTACTTC
CASSVVGGGPETQYF
>TRBJ1-1|once|TRBD1|TRBV18
TGTGCCAGCTCACCACGGACAGGGGGCTTACGTACTGAAGCTTTCTTT
CASSPRTGGLRTEAFF
>TRBJ1-2|NA|NA|TRBV5-5
TGTGCCAGCAGACCATCCCCTGACATTTATGGCTACACCTTC
CASRPSPDIYGYTF
>TRBJ1-1|NA|NA|TRBV20-1
TGCAGTGCTCACAGGGAGGGAGCTTTCTTT
CSAHREGAFF